A single sample gave rise to the 26 T cell receptor beta chains below, sequenced in a study of T cells in Graves' hyperthyroidism and ophthalmopathy. TCR beta CDR3 sequences were amplified from RNA transcripts. TCR CDR3 regions were first amplified by RT-PCR with HTBI primers. Each CDR3 protein gets one entry after TCRdb re-called the multiplex PCR reads with MiXCR. The table records roughly 300,000 distinct CDR3 sequences, around a fifth of them present only once. Sequenced material: blood. The receptors were sampled from a woman in her fifties or sixties with Graves' hyperthyroidism.

Many counts were recorded for this clonotype. CDR3 coding DNA: TGTGCCACCAGTGATACCGCCAGCGGGAGGTACCATGAGCAGTTCTTC. It translates to CATSDTASGRYHEQFF. The V and J genes are TRBV24-1 and TRBJ2-1; 9 positions agree with TRBD2. CDR1 is KGHDR, CDR2 SFDVKD, per germline. V gave up 3 bases and J gave up 8 bases; unmatched junction bases: 10. CDR3 length: 16 residues.

This clonotype has a count of ten or more. J is TRBJ2-5 and V is TRBV20-1; no definite D call. With 5 bases removed from V and 9 bases from J, the gap between germline ends came to 10 bases. This CDR3 contains 10 residues. Germline V gene lookup returns CDR1 DFQATT and CDR2 SNEGSKA (reference sequence). CDR3 coding DNA: TGCAGTGCTTACCTGCCTCCCCAGTACTTC. As protein: CSAYLPPQYF.

J is TRBJ2-1 and V is TRBV7-2, with TRBD2 matching over 9 bases. This CDR3 is 16 amino acids long. The V gene end was trimmed by 5 bases and the J gene end by 5 bases; junction bases not matched to a gene: 10. The germline V gene has CDR1 SGHTA and CDR2 FQGNSA. CDR3 residues: CASSPSLPSGNNEQFF. As DNA, the CDR3 is TGTGCCAGCAGCCCTAGCCTGCCTAGCGGGAACAATGAGCAGTTCTTC.

The chain links TRBV30 to TRBJ1-1; 8 bases map to TRBD1. The germline gives CDR1 GTSNPN, CDR2 SVGIG (reference sequence). The V and J ends lost 4 bases and 1 base, in that order; junction bases with no gene match: 8. The CDR3 loop spans 15 amino acids. In DNA form, the CDR3 reads TGTGCCTGGAATTCAGGGGGCGTCAGGAACACTGAAGCTTTCTTT. As protein: CAWNSGGVRNTEAFF.

The chain employs TRBV3-1 and TRBJ2-1, with 7 bases fitting TRBD2. After removal of 1 base from V and 7 bases from J, the junction contained 7 bases not matched to a gene. Germline V gene lookup returns CDR1 LGHDT and CDR2 YNNKEL (reference sequence). The CDR3 contains 15 residues. This CDR3 is CASSQGGGPSNEQFF. CDR3 in DNA: TGTGCCAGCAGCCAAGGGGGAGGGCCGAGTAATGAGCAGTTCTTC.

This clonotype was counted at least ten times. The chain carries TRBV6-1 and TRBJ2-7, with D maybe TRBD2 (6 bases). The germline V gene has CDR1 MNHNS and CDR2 SASEGT. V was clipped by 4 bases and J by 0 bases, with 7 bases between them. The length of the CDR3 is 13 residues. The CDR3 protein is CASSATSSYEQYF. CDR3 nucleotide sequence: TGTGCCAGCAGTGCGACTAGCTCCTACGAGCAGTACTTC.

The chain combines TRBV27 with TRBJ1-2; D is undetermined. The CDR3 totals 15 residues. Germline CDR1 and CDR2: MNHEY and SMNVEV (reference sequence). The V end was cut by 1 base, the J end by 5 bases, with 14 bases between. The CDR3 region is CASSLYQAPLYGYTF. The CDR3 DNA is TGTGCCAGCAGTTTATACCAGGCCCCCCTATATGGCTACACCTTC.

The V gene is TRBV2, the J gene TRBJ1-6, with D possibly TRBD1 on 6 matching bases. CDR3 size: 15 residues. Per germline, CDR1 SNHLY and CDR2 FYNNEI. V dropped 3 bases and J dropped 5 bases, with 11 bases sitting between them. Here the CDR3 reads CASSDGGRDNSPLHF. Here the CDR3 DNA reads TGTGCCAGCAGTGATGGGGGCCGTGATAATTCACCCCTCCACTTT.

This clonotype occurred many times. The J gene is TRBJ2-3, the V gene TRBV29-1, with 9 positions matching TRBD2. The germline gives CDR1 SQVTM, CDR2 ANQGSEA. The CDR3 is 14 amino acids. Losses at the gene ends were 4 bases for V and 4 bases for J; bases not matched to a gene: 6. The CDR3 loop reads CSVGPRLAADTQYF. CDR3 nucleotide sequence: TGCAGCGTTGGGCCGAGACTAGCGGCAGATACGCAGTATTTT.

Concerning this clonotype: One base away lies a much larger clone, so this may be a sequencing read error. The V gene is TRBV6-2 or TRBV6-3, the J gene TRBJ2-7; 13 positions agree with TRBD2. Germline CDR1 and CDR2: MNHEY and SVGEGT. CDR3 length: 16 residues. The CDR3 DNA is TGTGCCAGCAGTTACACTAGCGGGAGGGCCCAATACGAGCGGTACTTC. It specifies CASSYTSGRAQYERYF.

V is TRBV20-1 and J is TRBJ2-7, with D perhaps being TRBD1 or TRBD2 (5 bases each). Trimming left V 6 bases short and J 3 bases short, with 12 bases between. Germline values: CDR1 DFQATT, CDR2 SNEGSKA (reference sequence). This CDR3 is 12 amino acids long. The CDR3 is CSAPGQDYEQYF. DNA of the CDR3: TGCAGTGCCCCGGGGCAGGACTACGAGCAGTACTTC.

This clonotype came up many times. The junction departs from germline at one end; a sequencing error may be responsible. The V gene is TRBV7-7, the J gene TRBJ2-2; D might be TRBD2 (5 bases). Germline lookup yields CDR1 SSHAT and CDR2 FNYEAQ (reference sequence). The CDR3 has 13 amino acids. The CDR3 here is CASSSREGRELFF. The CDR3 nucleotides read TGTGCTAGCAGCTCTCGTGAGGGTAGGGAGCTGTTTTTT.

The table lists this clonotype with many counts. The CDR3 nucleotides read TGTGCCTGGAGTGGGACAGGGGGAGACGAGCAGTACTTC. It specifies CAWSGTGGDEQYF. V gene TRBV30 combines with J gene TRBJ2-7; 10 positions agree with TRBD1. CDR3 length equals 13 residues. Germline V gives CDR1 GTSNPN, CDR2 SVGIG (reference sequence). J lost 5 bases, V lost 1 base, and 2 bases had no gene match.

At least ten counts were recorded for this clonotype. This chain connects TRBV2 to TRBJ1-5, with D possibly matching TRBD1 (5 bases). Trimming left V 8 bases short and J 5 bases short, with 13 bases between. Germline V gene lookup returns CDR1 SNHLY and CDR2 FYNNEI. CDR3 length: 13 residues. CDR3: CASGDPTHQPQHF. DNA of the CDR3: TGTGCCAGCGGGGACCCCACACATCAGCCCCAGCATTTT.

This clonotype was seen many times. This chain uses TRBV7-3 with TRBJ2-1; 7 bases align to TRBD2. CDR1 and CDR2 from the germline V gene are SGHTA and FQGTGA. J gave up 4 bases and V 4 bases, and 10 bases lay outside the gene matches. The CDR3 extends over 16 amino acids. CDR3 DNA sequence: TGTGCCAGCAGCTCAGTTGGGGGGGGAGCATACAATGAGCAGTTCTTC. Its translation is CASSSVGGGAYNEQFF. Based on the CDR3 plus reference TRBV7-3 and TRBJ2-1, the full variable domain is GAGVSQTPSNKVTEKGKYVELRCDPISGHTALYWYRQSLGQGPEFLIYFQGTGAADDSGLPNDRFFAVRPEGSVSTLKIQRTERGDSAVYLCASSSVGGGAYNEQFFGPGTRLTVL.

This clonotype appeared a few times. The CDR3 DNA reads TGTGCCAGCAGCTTAGCGGGGTCCTATAATTCACCCCTCCACTTT. Residues: CASSLAGSYNSPLHF. The V and J genes are TRBV7-9 and TRBJ1-6; D uncertain. Germline CDR1 SEHNR, CDR2 FQNEAQ (reference sequence). The V end was cut by 0 bases, the J end by 1 base, with 4 bases between. The CDR3 consists of 15 residues.

This clonotype has at least ten counts. This chain joins TRBV20-1 and TRBJ2-3, with 11 positions matching TRBD2. Germline V gene data show CDR1 as DFQATT and CDR2 as SNEGSKA (reference sequence). The CDR3 is made up of 14 amino acids. V lost 5 bases to trimming and J lost 6 bases; unmatched junction nucleotides: 7. CDR3 nucleotide sequence: TGCAGTGCTGGGACTAGCGGACCCCGGGATACGCAGTATTTT. Protein sequence: CSAGTSGPRDTQYF.

This clonotype was counted a few times. The rearrangement links TRBV7-3 to TRBJ2-3; unclear D gene. V was cut by 5 bases and J by 6 bases, with 9 bases left in between. Germline CDR1 reads SGHTA; CDR2 reads FQGTGA. This CDR3 has 12 amino acids. CDR3 bases: TGTGCCAGCAGCCCCCAAGCGGATACGCAGTATTTT. The encoded protein is CASSPQADTQYF.

This clonotype was recorded at least ten times. The chain joins TRBV7-9 to TRBJ2-5; 9 positions agree with TRBD1. Losses at the gene ends were 5 bases for V and 1 base for J; bases not matched to a gene: 5. The CDR3 spans 15 residues. Germline values: CDR1 SEHNR, CDR2 FQNEAQ (reference sequence). CDR3 coding DNA: TGTGCCAGCAGCCTTAGACAGGGGGTCCAAGAGACCCAGTACTTC. Amino acid sequence: CASSLRQGVQETQYF.

For this clonotype: This may arise from a read error, as a much more abundant clone is one base away. This chain connects TRBV11-2 to TRBJ2-7, with TRBD1 as a possible D gene (6 bases). Germline assignment: CDR1 SGHAT and CDR2 FQNNGV. This CDR3 spans 14 amino acids. Between the trimmed V and J ends, which lost 2 bases and 6 bases, there was a span of 14 bases. The CDR3 reads CASSLFRGRCEQYF. The CDR3 coding sequence is TGTGCCAGCAGCTTATTCAGGGGAAGGTGCGAGCAGTACTTC.

This clonotype was counted many times. This chain links TRBV18 with TRBJ1-2, with TRBD1 matching 8 bases. The germline CDR1 and CDR2 sequences are KGHSH and LQKENI. The V gene end was trimmed by 3 bases and the J gene end by 8 bases; junction bases not matched to a gene: 8. This CDR3 is built from 14 residues. The CDR3 coding sequence is TGTGCCAGCTCACCGAAACAGGGGGGCCGAGGCTACACCTTC. Amino acid sequence: CASSPKQGGRGYTF.

This chain uses TRBV20-1 with TRBJ2-5, with TRBD2 identical over 13 bases. Germline CDR1 reads DFQATT; CDR2 reads SNEGSKA (reference sequence). Trimming took 4 bases from V and 5 from J; bases not matched to a gene: 7. This CDR3 spans 15 amino acids. CDR3 protein: CSATRTSGRGETQYF. The DNA for the CDR3 is TGCAGTGCTACTAGGACTAGCGGGAGAGGTGAGACCCAGTACTTC.

This clonotype turned up a few times. The chain has TRBV20-1 and TRBJ2-4; 9 bases are shared with TRBD2. The germline V gene encodes CDR1 DFQATT and CDR2 SNEGSKA (reference sequence). The V segment lost 5 bases and the J segment 2 bases; nucleotides outside the gene matches: 4. The CDR3 consists of 14 residues. The CDR3 region has the DNA TGCAGTGCTCGAGCGGGAGGCACCAAAAACATTCAGTACTTC. Its translation: CSARAGGTKNIQYF.

This clonotype was counted ten times or more. The chain carries TRBV28 and TRBJ1-2; D perhaps matches TRBD1 (6 bases). Germline values: CDR1 MDHEN, CDR2 SYDVKM. V dropped 9 bases and J dropped 4 bases, with 18 bases sitting between them. The CDR3 consists of 14 residues. The chain's CDR3 is CASGTVAGAYGYTF. CDR3 DNA: TGTGCCAGTGGTACTGTAGCAGGGGCCTATGGCTACACCTTC.

This clonotype was seen ten or more times. The rearrangement links TRBV4-1 to TRBJ1-5; D gene uncertain. This CDR3 has 15 amino acids. The V end was cut by 0 bases, the J end by 6 bases, with 12 bases between. From germline, CDR1 is MGHRA and CDR2 YSYEKL. CDR3 sequence (DNA): TGCGCCAGCAGCCAAGAGTTGGTGCGGGTTCAGCCCCAGCATTTT. Amino acids: CASSQELVRVQPQHF.

This clonotype was seen ten or more times. The V and J genes are TRBV3-1 and TRBJ2-7; unclear D gene. Germline-derived CDR1 and CDR2 are LGHDT and YNNKEL (reference sequence). CDR3 length: 12 residues. Trimming cost V 0 bases and J 3 bases, with 3 bases left between them. CDR3 coding DNA: TGTGCCAGCAGCCAAGAAATCTACGAGCAGTACTTC. It encodes CASSQEIYEQYF.